The 2 T cell receptor beta chains given below trace back to one sample, sequenced in a study of T cells in Graves' hyperthyroidism and ophthalmopathy. It was RNA transcripts that yielded the amplified TCR beta CDR3 regions. The TCR CDR3 was amplified in a first-round RT-PCR using the HTBI primer set. One entry per CDR3 protein, called by TCRdb with MiXCR from the multiplex PCR reads. The sample lists hundreds of thousands of distinct CDR3 sequences, just under 45% seen once, with roughly 7.2% in the top ten. Sequenced input: peripheral blood or thyroid tissue (not recorded which). The receptors originated from an adult man with Graves' disease, either hyperthyroidism or ophthalmopathy (not recorded which).

This clonotype was observed at least ten times. The chain uses TRBV29-1 and TRBJ1-1; weak D call: TRBD1 (6 bases). The CDR3 has 13 residues. Per germline, CDR1 SQVTM and CDR2 ANQGSEA. V lost 6 bases, J lost 1 base, and 12 bases lay in between. The CDR3 DNA reads as TGCAGCGTCGCGGGACACCCGAACACTGAAGCTTTCTTT. It encodes CSVAGHPNTEAFF.

This clonotype was seen repeatedly, ten times or more. The gene calls are TRBV12-3 or TRBV12-4 and TRBJ1-6, with D perhaps TRBD1 (6 bases). The V end was cut by 4 bases, the J end by 5 bases, with 9 bases between. This CDR3 comprises 14 residues. CDR3 amino acids: CASSYRQDNSPLHF. Written as DNA, the CDR3 is TGTGCCAGCAGTTACCGACAGGATAATTCACCCCTCCACTTT.